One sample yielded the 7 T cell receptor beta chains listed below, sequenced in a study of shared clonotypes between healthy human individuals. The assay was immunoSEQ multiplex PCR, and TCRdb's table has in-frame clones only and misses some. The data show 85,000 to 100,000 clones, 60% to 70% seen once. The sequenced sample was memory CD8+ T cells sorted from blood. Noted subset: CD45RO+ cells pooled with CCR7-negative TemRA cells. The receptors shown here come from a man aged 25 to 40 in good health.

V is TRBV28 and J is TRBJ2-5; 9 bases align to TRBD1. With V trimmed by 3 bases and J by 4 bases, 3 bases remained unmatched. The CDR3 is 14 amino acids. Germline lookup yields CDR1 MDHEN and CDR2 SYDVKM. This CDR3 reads CASSFHRGLETQYF. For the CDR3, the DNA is TGTGCCAGCAGTTTTCACAGGGGGCTAGAGACCCAGTACTTC.

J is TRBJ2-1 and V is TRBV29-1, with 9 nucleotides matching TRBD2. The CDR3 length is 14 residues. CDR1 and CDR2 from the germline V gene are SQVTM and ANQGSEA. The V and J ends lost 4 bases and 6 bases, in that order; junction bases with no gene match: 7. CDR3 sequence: CSVGVAGDINEQFF. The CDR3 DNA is TGCAGCGTTGGAGTAGCGGGAGACATCAATGAGCAGTTCTTC.

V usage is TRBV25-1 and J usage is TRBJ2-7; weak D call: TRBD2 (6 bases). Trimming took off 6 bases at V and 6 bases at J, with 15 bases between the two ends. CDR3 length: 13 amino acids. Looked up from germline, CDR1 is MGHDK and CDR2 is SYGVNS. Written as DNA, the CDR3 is TGTGCCAGCAGCTTCTCGGGAGCGGGCGAGCAGTACTTC. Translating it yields CASSFSGAGEQYF.

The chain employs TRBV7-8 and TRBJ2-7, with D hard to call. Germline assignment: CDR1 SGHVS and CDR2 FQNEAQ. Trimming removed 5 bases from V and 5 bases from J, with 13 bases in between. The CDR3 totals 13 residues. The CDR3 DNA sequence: TGTGCCAGCAGCCCCGGGTGGCCGGACGAGCAGTACTTC. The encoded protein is CASSPGWPDEQYF.

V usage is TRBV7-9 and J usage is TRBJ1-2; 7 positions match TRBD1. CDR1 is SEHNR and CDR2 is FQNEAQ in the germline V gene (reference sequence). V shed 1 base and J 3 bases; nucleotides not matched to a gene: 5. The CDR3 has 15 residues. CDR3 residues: CASSLVLGTDYGYTF. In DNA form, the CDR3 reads TGTGCCAGCAGCTTAGTACTCGGGACAGACTATGGCTACACCTTC. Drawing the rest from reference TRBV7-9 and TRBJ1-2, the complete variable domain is DTGVSQNPRHKITKRGQNVTFRCDPISEHNRLYWYRQTLGQGPEFLTYFQNEAQLEKSRLLSDRFSAERPKGSFSTLEIQRTEQGDSAMYLCASSLVLGTDYGYTFGSGTRLTVV.

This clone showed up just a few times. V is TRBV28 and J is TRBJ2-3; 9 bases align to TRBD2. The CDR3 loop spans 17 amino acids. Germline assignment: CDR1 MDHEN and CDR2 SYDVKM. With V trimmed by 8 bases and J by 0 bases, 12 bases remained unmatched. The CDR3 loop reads CASASGILKTSTDTQYF. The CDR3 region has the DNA TGTGCCAGCGCTAGCGGGATACTCAAAACTAGCACAGATACGCAGTATTTT.

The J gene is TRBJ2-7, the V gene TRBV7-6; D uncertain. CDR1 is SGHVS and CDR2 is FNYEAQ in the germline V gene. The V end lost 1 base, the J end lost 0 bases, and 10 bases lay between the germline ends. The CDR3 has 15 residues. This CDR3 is CASSLGQAISYEQYF. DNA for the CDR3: TGTGCCAGCAGCTTAGGGCAGGCTATCTCCTACGAGCAGTACTTC.